What follows are 14 T cell receptor beta chains derived from one specimen sequenced in a study of cytomegalovirus exposure and HLA in healthy donors. Assay: immunoSEQ multiplex PCR; the TCRdb copy retains only in-frame clones and omits some. In the table there are some 90,000 clones, about 96% of which are singletons. Material: PBMCs. The receptor set was obtained from a man aged 18 to 35 in good health and CMV-seronegative.

The gene calls are TRBV7-9 and TRBJ2-1; D gene unclear. CDR1 and CDR2 from the germline V gene are SEHNR and FQNEAQ (reference sequence). The CDR3 is made up of 14 amino acids. V was shortened by 4 bases and J by 0 bases, with 7 bases between the two germline ends. The CDR3 DNA is TGTGCCAGCAGCTCTCTAAGCTCCTACAATGAGCAGTTCTTC. This codes for CASSSLSSYNEQFF.

The V and J genes are TRBV19 and TRBJ1-4; 9 bases fit TRBD1. Germline assignment: CDR1 LNHDA and CDR2 SQIVND (reference sequence). The CDR3 sequence is 15 residues long. V lost 3 bases and J lost 8; bases outside the gene matches: 7. In DNA, the CDR3 is TGTGCCAGTAGTATTCGGGGGGACAGGGCCGAAAAACTGTTTTTT. This translates into CASSIRGDRAEKLFF.

This chain connects TRBV20-1 to TRBJ2-1; D is possibly TRBD2 (5 bases). Germline CDR1 is DFQATT and CDR2 is SNEGSKA (reference sequence). The CDR3 consists of 11 residues. In nucleotides, the CDR3 is TGCACCCTTACTAGACACAATGAGCAGTTCTTC. Its protein is CTLTRHNEQFF.

V usage is TRBV11-3 and J usage is TRBJ1-3; 7 nucleotides line up with TRBD1. The germline gives CDR1 SGHNT, CDR2 YENEEA. The V gene end was trimmed by 3 bases and the J gene end by 1 base; junction bases not matched to a gene: 6. This CDR3 is 16 amino acids long. CDR3 sequence reads: CASSFLTGSSGNTIYF. CDR3 sequence (DNA): TGTGCCAGCAGCTTTTTGACAGGGTCATCTGGAAACACCATATATTTT. The variable domain in full, with the rest retrieved from reference TRBV11-3 and TRBJ1-3, is EAGVVQSPRYKIIEKKQPVAFWCNPISGHNTLYWYLQNLGQGPELLIRYENEEAVDDSQLPKDRFSAERLKGVDSTLKIQPAELGDSAVYLCASSFLTGSSGNTIYFGEGSWLTVV.

The chain recombines TRBV27 with TRBJ2-7; 7 bases fit TRBD1. Trimming cost V 4 bases and J 3 bases; bases outside gene matches: 3. CDR1 and CDR2 (germline): MNHEY, SMNVEV (reference sequence). The CDR3 runs to 13 residues. In DNA form, the CDR3 reads TGTGCCAGCAGTTACAGGGGTGGCTACGAGCAGTACGTC. It yields the protein CASSYRGGYEQYV.

The V and J genes are TRBV9 and TRBJ2-3; tentative D call: TRBD2 (6 bases). Deletions cut 1 base from V and 0 bases from J, with 9 bases between. CDR3 size: 15 residues. Germline CDR1 SGDLS, CDR2 YYNGEE. The CDR3 sequence is CASSVRDWSTDTQYF. The CDR3 nucleotides read TGTGCCAGCAGCGTAAGGGACTGGAGCACAGATACGCAGTATTTT.

V and J are TRBV6-5 and TRBJ2-7, with TRBD1 matching 9 bases. CDR1 and CDR2 (germline): MNHEY, SVGAGI. With 5 bases clipped from V and 1 base from J, the junction kept 6 bases outside the gene matches. CDR3 length: 15 residues. CDR3 nucleotide sequence: TGTGCCAGCAGTATAGGGACAGGGATATCCTACGAGCAGTACTTC. Its translation is CASSIGTGISYEQYF.

J is TRBJ1-1 and V is TRBV4-3; no clear D. Between the trimmed V and J ends, which lost 5 bases and 1 base, there was a span of 11 bases. Germline V lookup: CDR1 LGHNA, CDR2 YSLEER. The CDR3 totals 14 residues. CDR3 DNA: TGCGCCAGCAGCTTCCGACTGAAGAACACTGAAGCTTTCTTT. Its protein product is CASSFRLKNTEAFF.

For this clone: Mismatch with germline at one junction end may stem from a read error. J is TRBJ2-5 and V is TRBV7-7; D is undetermined. CDR3 length equals 13 residues. In germline, CDR1 is SSHAT, CDR2 FNYEAQ (reference sequence). CDR3 amino acids: CASSFPQQETQYF. CDR3 bases: TGTGCTAGCAGCTTCCCACAGCAAGAGACCCAGTACTTC.

The V gene is TRBV5-5, the J gene TRBJ2-7, with 8 bases lining up with TRBD1. Trimming at V came to 0 bases and at J to 4 bases, leaving 9 bases not matched to a gene. Germline assignment: CDR1 SGHKS and CDR2 YYEKEE (reference sequence). This CDR3 has 16 amino acids. CDR3 coding DNA: TGTGCCAGCAGCTTGGCTCCCGGACAGGGCCAATACGAGCAGTACGTC. Protein sequence: CASSLAPGQGQYEQYV.

The rearrangement uses TRBV28 and TRBJ2-7; TRBD2 aligns across 10 bases. This CDR3 region has 15 residues. The germline gives CDR1 MDHEN, CDR2 SYDVKM. J gave up 8 bases and V 4 bases, and 11 bases lay outside the gene matches. Here the CDR3 DNA reads TGTGCCAGCAGTTACAGACTAGCGGGTTTGCAGCAGCAGTACTTC. It encodes CASSYRLAGLQQQYF.

The rearrangement links TRBV7-8 to TRBJ1-2; 8 bases line up with TRBD1. Germline loops: CDR1 SGHVS, CDR2 FQNEAQ. J was trimmed by 7 bases and V by 5 bases; bases with no gene match: 9. There are 14 residues in the CDR3. DNA of the CDR3: TGTGCCAGCAGCGGAACAGGGGGGTTGGGTGGCTACACCTTC. Its protein product is CASSGTGGLGGYTF.

This chain joins TRBV19 and TRBJ1-2; D unclear. The CDR3 length is 10 residues. CDR1 and CDR2 (germline): LNHDA, SQIVND (reference sequence). The germline V and J ends were trimmed by 8 bases and 4 bases, with 5 bases remaining between them. Written as DNA, the CDR3 is TGTGCCAGTGGAGCCTATGGCTACACCTTC. Translation: CASGAYGYTF.

The chain carries TRBV5-4 and TRBJ2-2; D remains ambiguous. The V and J ends lost 4 bases and 0 bases respectively, with 10 bases between them. This CDR3 spans 15 amino acids. From germline, CDR1 is SGHNT and CDR2 YYREEE (reference sequence). The DNA of the CDR3 is TGTGCCAGCAGCCCCCGGGTTCCGAACACCGGGGAGCTGTTTTTT. Translated, it gives CASSPRVPNTGELFF.